Shown below are 10 T cell receptor beta chains from a single sample sequenced in a study of blood T cell repertoires in COVID-19. Method: immunoSEQ multiplex PCR; TCRdb's copy keeps in-frame clones and lacks some. The sample carries over 150,000 clones, around four fifths recorded once. Sample: peripheral blood. These receptors all stem from a middle-aged woman with COVID-19, enrolled during active disease.

The V gene is TRBV29-1, the J gene TRBJ2-7; 7 bases are shared with TRBD2. Trimming removed 3 bases from V and 0 bases from J; junction bases left unmatched: 11. The CDR3 spans 16 residues. From germline, CDR1 is SQVTM and CDR2 ANQGSEA. CDR3 region: CSVELPRRGSSYEQYF. In DNA, the CDR3 is TGCAGCGTTGAGTTACCTAGGCGGGGGAGCTCCTACGAGCAGTACTTC.

The rearrangement joins TRBV28 to TRBJ1-6, with no clear D. Germline V lookup: CDR1 MDHEN, CDR2 SYDVKM. The V gene lost 3 bases and the J gene lost 10 bases, with 13 bases spanning the gap. This CDR3 region has 14 residues. CDR3 sequence reads: CASSLAQLESPLHF. The CDR3 bases are TGTGCCAGCAGTTTGGCACAGCTCGAATCACCCCTCCACTTT. Drawing the rest from reference TRBV28 and TRBJ1-6, the complete variable domain is DVKVTQSSRYLVKRTGEKVFLECVQDMDHENMFWYRQDPGLGLRLIYFSYDVKMKEKGDIPEGYSVSREKKERFSLILESASTNQTSMYLCASSLAQLESPLHFGNGTRLTVT.

J is TRBJ2-7 and V is TRBV27; no clear D gene. CDR3 length: 14 amino acids. Trimming stripped 4 bases from V and 2 bases from J, with 12 bases between. The germline V gene has CDR1 MNHEY and CDR2 SMNVEV (reference sequence). The CDR3 nucleotides read TGTGCCAGCAGTTGGGCAGGCGCCGCCTACGAGCAGTACTTC. Residues: CASSWAGAAYEQYF.

This CDR3 is CASSFQGDNQPQHF. The CDR3 coding sequence is TGTGCCAGCAGTTTTCAGGGGGACAATCAGCCCCAGCATTTT. This sequence joins TRBV27 and TRBJ1-5; TRBD1 aligns across 7 bases. Looked up from germline, CDR1 is MNHEY and CDR2 is SMNVEV (reference sequence). The V gene end was trimmed by 3 bases and the J gene end by 3 bases; junction bases not matched to a gene: 2. The CDR3 sequence is 14 residues long.

V and J are TRBV29-1 and TRBJ2-1; TRBD1 might be the D (6 bases). Germline V CDR1 and CDR2: SQVTM, ANQGSEA. The CDR3 is made up of 15 amino acids. Trimming removed 1 base at V and 4 bases at J, with 14 bases between. The CDR3 bases are TGCAGCGTTGAAGGGGGGACAAAGGGATACAATGAGCAGTTCTTC. Amino acids: CSVEGGTKGYNEQFF.

The rearrangement links TRBV5-4 to TRBJ2-1, with D tentatively TRBD2 (5 bases). Trimming took 0 bases from V and 5 from J, leaving 15 bases between them. The germline CDR1 and CDR2 sequences are SGHNT and YYREEE (reference sequence). The CDR3 length is 16 residues. The CDR3 reads CASSLGGPQFNNEQFF. In DNA form, the CDR3 reads TGTGCCAGCAGCTTGGGAGGGCCGCAATTCAACAATGAGCAGTTCTTC.

The V gene is TRBV27, the J gene TRBJ1-6, with 9 positions matching TRBD1. Trimming took 6 bases from V and 4 from J; bases not matched to a gene: 7. The CDR3 runs 16 residues. Germline V gene sequence: CDR1 MNHEY, CDR2 SMNVEV (reference sequence). The CDR3 region has the DNA TGTGCCAGCAGGAAGACAGGGGGATTGTATAATTCACCCCTCCACTTT. This codes for CASRKTGGLYNSPLHF.

This chain uses TRBV6-5 with TRBJ1-3; no definite D call. V lost 6 bases and J lost 4, with 10 bases in between. Looked up from germline, CDR1 is MNHEY and CDR2 is SVGAGI. This CDR3 comprises 13 residues. CDR3 sequence: CASRPGGGNTIYF. The CDR3 coding sequence is TGTGCCAGCAGGCCGGGAGGGGGAAACACCATATATTTT.

The chain joins TRBV18 to TRBJ1-2, with a weak D call TRBD1 (5 bases). The germline V and J ends were trimmed by 2 bases and 0 bases, with 10 bases remaining between them. This CDR3 comprises 15 residues. Looked up from germline, CDR1 is KGHSH and CDR2 is LQKENI. Here the CDR3 reads CASSPLQGPNYGYTF. In DNA, the CDR3 is TGTGCCAGCTCACCATTGCAGGGCCCTAACTATGGCTACACCTTC.

V gene TRBV10-1 combines with J gene TRBJ2-1; weak D call: TRBD2 (5 bases). The CDR3 length is 17 residues. V was pared by 0 bases and J by 4 bases, with 16 bases between. The germline V gene has CDR1 WNHNN and CDR2 SYGVQD (reference sequence). This CDR3 is CASSESVLALAYNEQFF. CDR3 nucleotides: TGCGCCAGCAGTGAGTCGGTCTTGGCCTTAGCGTACAATGAGCAGTTCTTC.